The 14 T cell receptor beta chains presented below share a single source sample, sequenced in a study of T cell responses to AZD1222 COVID-19 vaccine. Generated by immunoSEQ multiplex PCR, the TCRdb table keeps only in-frame clones and is missing some. The table shows more than 150,000 clones, with around 94% occurring only once. The input for sequencing was peripheral blood, taken on day 0 of AZD1222 vaccination. The receptors originated from an adult in good health.

The chain carries TRBV27 and TRBJ2-6; D possibly corresponds to TRBD1 (6 bases). V lost 5 bases to trimming and J lost 3 bases, with 11 bases between them. Germline V gene sequence: CDR1 MNHEY, CDR2 SMNVEV (reference sequence). The CDR3 has 15 amino acids. The CDR3 is CASSPTGFGANVLTF. The CDR3 DNA reads TGTGCCAGCAGTCCAACAGGGTTTGGGGCCAACGTCCTGACTTTC.

The gene calls are TRBV19 and TRBJ2-1, with 12 nucleotides matching TRBD2. V shed 3 bases and J 7 bases; nucleotides not matched to a gene: 7. The germline CDR1 and CDR2 sequences are LNHDA and SQIVND (reference sequence). The CDR3 contains 16 residues. CDR3 residues: CASSIGASGRANEQFF. Here the CDR3 DNA reads TGTGCCAGTAGTATTGGGGCTAGCGGGAGGGCAAATGAGCAGTTCTTC.

The J gene is TRBJ1-6, the V gene TRBV11-2; D gene unclear. Germline V CDR1 and CDR2: SGHAT, FQNNGV. The CDR3 length is 11 residues. V was cut by 5 bases and J by 7 bases, with 3 bases left in between. The CDR3 spells CASSDNSPLHF. CDR3 nucleotide sequence: TGTGCCAGCAGCGACAATTCACCCCTCCACTTT.

V gene TRBV4-3 combines with J gene TRBJ2-1, with TRBD2 matching 9 bases. Germline CDR1 LGHNA, CDR2 YSLEER. After removal of 3 bases from V and 0 bases from J, the junction contained 15 bases not matched to a gene. The CDR3 is 20 residues long. Written as DNA, the CDR3 is TGCGCCAGCAGCCATCCCTTCAACCCTTTAGCGGGGGACTCCTACAATGAGCAGTTCTTC. It is translated as CASSHPFNPLAGDSYNEQFF.

This CDR3 is CASTSGGRPEAFF. The CDR3 region has the DNA TGTGCCAGTACCTCGGGGGGCCGGCCTGAAGCTTTCTTT. The V call is TRBV19, the J call TRBJ1-1, with D tentatively TRBD1 (6 bases). The CDR3 has 13 residues. Germline lookup yields CDR1 LNHDA and CDR2 SQIVND (reference sequence). V lost 7 bases and J 6 bases, leaving 15 bases between the germline ends.

The chain couples TRBV10-3 to TRBJ1-4; TRBD1 is a possible D gene (5 bases). Germline CDR1 is ENHRY and CDR2 is SYGVKD. The germline V and J ends were trimmed by 3 bases and 2 bases, with 10 bases remaining between them. The CDR3 sequence is 15 residues long. This CDR3 is CAISDGGGTNEKLFF. As DNA, the CDR3 is TGTGCCATCAGTGACGGGGGGGGTACTAATGAAAAACTGTTTTTT.

The rearrangement uses TRBV27 and TRBJ1-1; unclear D gene. Trimming cost V 2 bases and J 1 base, with 5 bases left between them. Germline loops: CDR1 MNHEY, CDR2 SMNVEV (reference sequence). The CDR3 spans 13 residues. CDR3 region: CASSLRWNTEAFF. The CDR3 coding sequence is TGTGCCAGCAGTTTACGGTGGAACACTGAAGCTTTCTTT.

This chain uses TRBV19 with TRBJ1-1; D ambiguous. The length of the CDR3 is 12 residues. Deletions cut 6 bases from V and 3 bases from J, with 8 bases between. Germline loops: CDR1 LNHDA, CDR2 SQIVND (reference sequence). For the CDR3, the DNA is TGTGCCAGTAGACTGGACGACACTGAAGCTTTCTTT. As protein: CASRLDDTEAFF.

This chain joins TRBV19 and TRBJ1-1, with 9 bases identical to TRBD1. The CDR3 consists of 13 residues. Trimming cost V 8 bases and J 5 bases; bases outside gene matches: 6. Germline V gives CDR1 LNHDA, CDR2 SQIVND (reference sequence). CDR3 nucleotide sequence: TGTGCCAGTGCTTGGACAGGGGATACTGAAGCTTTCTTT. Translation: CASAWTGDTEAFF.

The chain has TRBV12-3 or TRBV12-4 and TRBJ2-7; D is possibly TRBD1 (6 bases). This CDR3 region has 12 residues. V shed 5 bases and J shed 4 bases, with 9 bases lying between them. The CDR3 bases are TGTGCCAGCAGTCGGACAGAATACGAGCAGTACTTC. Translating it yields CASSRTEYEQYF.

The J gene is TRBJ1-1, the V gene TRBV11-2; no firm D call. The germline V gene has CDR1 SGHAT and CDR2 FQNNGV. Trimming took off 5 bases at V and 1 base at J, with 20 bases between the two ends. The CDR3 contains 17 residues. The CDR3 coding sequence is TGTGCCAGCAGCCCATGGGGAGGTAGGGAGGGGAACACTGAAGCTTTCTTT. Its protein product is CASSPWGGREGNTEAFF. Looking up the rest from reference TRBV11-2 and TRBJ1-1 gives the full variable domain: EAGVAQSPRYKIIEKRQSVAFWCNPISGHATLYWYQQILGQGPKLLIQFQNNGVVDDSQLPKDRFSAERLKGVDSTLKIQPAKLEDSAVYLCASSPWGGREGNTEAFFGQGTRLTVV.

The V call is TRBV5-5, the J call TRBJ2-1; 9 positions match TRBD1. The CDR3 extends over 17 amino acids. In germline, CDR1 is SGHKS, CDR2 YYEKEE (reference sequence). Unmatched junction bases numbered 11, after V lost 1 base and J lost 6 bases. CDR3 coding DNA: TGTGCCAGCAGCTTGTGGGGACCGGGACAGGGCCTCAATGAGCAGTTCTTC. As protein: CASSLWGPGQGLNEQFF. Looking up the rest from reference TRBV5-5 and TRBJ2-1 gives the full variable domain: DAGVTQSPTHLIKTRGQQVTLRCSPISGHKSVSWYQQVLGQGPQFIFQYYEKEERGRGNFPDRFSARQFPNYSSELNVNALLLGDSALYLCASSLWGPGQGLNEQFFGPGTRLTVL.

This clone was found once. The CDR3 protein is CASSGGQDYYGYTF. The CDR3 DNA follows: TGTGCCAGCAGCGGGGGCCAAGACTACTATGGCTACACCTTC. The J gene is TRBJ1-2, the V gene TRBV5-6; tentatively, D is TRBD1 (6 bases). This CDR3 is built from 14 residues. Trimming removed 4 bases from V and 3 bases from J, with 13 bases in between. The germline V gene encodes CDR1 SGHDT and CDR2 YYEEEE. Full variable domain (rest looked up from reference TRBV5-6 and TRBJ1-2): DAGVTQSPTHLIKTRGQQVTLRCSPKSGHDTVSWYQQALGQGPQFIFQYYEEEERQRGNFPDRFSGHQFPNYSSELNVNALLLGDSALYLCASSGGQDYYGYTFGSGTRLTVV.

The rearrangement uses TRBV7-9 and TRBJ1-1; 7 positions match TRBD1. This CDR3 has 15 residues. V shed 1 base, J shed 5 bases, and the junction held 7 bases outside the gene matches. Germline loops: CDR1 SEHNR, CDR2 FQNEAQ (reference sequence). The CDR3 region has the DNA TGTGCCAGCAGCTTAGTGAGGGGGCAATGGACTGAAGCTTTCTTT. Translation: CASSLVRGQWTEAFF.